This T cell receptor beta chain was sequenced during a study of glioma-infiltrating T cells after dendritic cell vaccination. For the study at large: Treatment, given 2003 to 2012, was autologous tumor lysate-pulsed dendritic cell vaccination.

V was shortened by 8 bases and J by 4 bases, with 12 bases between the two germline ends. Germline CDR1 LNHDA, CDR2 SQIVND (reference sequence). The CDR3 spans 13 residues. The time point is: after dendritic cell vaccination, including at tumor progression/relapse. Patients had residual fresh-frozen tumor tissue and more than two years of survival data. PBMC sampling occurred before vaccination, two weeks after the third dose, and at progression. The primer mix had 60 V beta and 13 J beta primers. Clones were read by immunoSEQ multiplex PCR, and TCRdb kept only the in-frame ones, dropping some. This sample yields 70,000 to 90,000 clones, of which around four fifths are seen a single time; under 7% belongs to the top ten.

The rearrangement links TRBV19 to TRBJ2-1, with D tentatively TRBD1 (6 bases). The sample here was blood, taken after dendritic cell vaccination. The receptor was isolated from a human donor with glioblastoma. CDR3 amino acids: CASLDRGYNEQFF. The DNA of the CDR3 is TGTGCCAGTTTGGACAGAGGATACAATGAGCAGTTCTTC.